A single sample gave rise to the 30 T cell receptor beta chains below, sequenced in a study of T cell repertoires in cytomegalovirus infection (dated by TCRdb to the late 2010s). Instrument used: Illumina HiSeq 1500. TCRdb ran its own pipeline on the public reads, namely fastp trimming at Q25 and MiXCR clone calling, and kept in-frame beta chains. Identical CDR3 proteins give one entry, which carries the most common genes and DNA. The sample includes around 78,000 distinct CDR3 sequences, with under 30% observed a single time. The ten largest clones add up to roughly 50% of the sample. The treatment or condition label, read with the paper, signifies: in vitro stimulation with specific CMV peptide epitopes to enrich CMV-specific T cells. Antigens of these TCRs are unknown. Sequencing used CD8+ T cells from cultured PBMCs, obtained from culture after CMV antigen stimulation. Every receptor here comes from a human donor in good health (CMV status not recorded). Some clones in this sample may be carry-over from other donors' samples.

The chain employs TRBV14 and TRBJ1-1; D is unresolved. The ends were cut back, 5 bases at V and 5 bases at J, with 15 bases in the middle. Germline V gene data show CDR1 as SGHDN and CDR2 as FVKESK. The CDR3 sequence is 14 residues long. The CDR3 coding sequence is TGTGCCAGCAGCTTCGGAGGCGAGCGTACTGAAGCTTTCTTT. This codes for CASSFGGERTEAFF.

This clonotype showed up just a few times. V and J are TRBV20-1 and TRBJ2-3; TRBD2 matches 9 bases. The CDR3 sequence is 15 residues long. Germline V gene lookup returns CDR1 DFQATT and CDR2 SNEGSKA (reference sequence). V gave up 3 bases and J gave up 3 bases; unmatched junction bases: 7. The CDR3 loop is CSASTPSGKTDTQYF. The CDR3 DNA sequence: TGCAGTGCTAGTACCCCTAGCGGGAAGACAGATACGCAGTATTTT.

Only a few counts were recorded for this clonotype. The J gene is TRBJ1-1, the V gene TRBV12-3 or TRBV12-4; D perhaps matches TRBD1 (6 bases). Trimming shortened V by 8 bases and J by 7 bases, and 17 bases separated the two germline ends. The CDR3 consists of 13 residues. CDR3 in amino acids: CASSYGTQIEAFF. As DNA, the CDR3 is TGTGCCAGCTCCTACGGGACACAAATTGAAGCTTTCTTT.

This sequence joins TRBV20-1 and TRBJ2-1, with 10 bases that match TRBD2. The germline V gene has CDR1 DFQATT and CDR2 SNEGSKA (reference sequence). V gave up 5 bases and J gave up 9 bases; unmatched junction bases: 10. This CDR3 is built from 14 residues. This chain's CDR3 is CSAQREGRVSEQFF. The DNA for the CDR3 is TGCAGTGCTCAGCGGGAGGGCCGTGTTAGTGAGCAGTTCTTC.

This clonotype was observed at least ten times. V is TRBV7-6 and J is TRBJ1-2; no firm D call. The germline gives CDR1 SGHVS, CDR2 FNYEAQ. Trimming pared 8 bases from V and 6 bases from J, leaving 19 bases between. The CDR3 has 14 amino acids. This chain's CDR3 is CASGGHGLRDGYTF. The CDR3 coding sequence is TGTGCCAGCGGTGGCCACGGGCTAAGGGATGGCTACACCTTC.

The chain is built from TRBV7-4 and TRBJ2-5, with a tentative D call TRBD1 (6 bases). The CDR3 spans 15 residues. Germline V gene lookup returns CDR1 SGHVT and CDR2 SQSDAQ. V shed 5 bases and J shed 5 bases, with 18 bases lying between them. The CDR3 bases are TGTGCCAGCAGCGATACTCGGCGAGGGGGTGAGACCCAGTACTTC. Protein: CASSDTRRGGETQYF.

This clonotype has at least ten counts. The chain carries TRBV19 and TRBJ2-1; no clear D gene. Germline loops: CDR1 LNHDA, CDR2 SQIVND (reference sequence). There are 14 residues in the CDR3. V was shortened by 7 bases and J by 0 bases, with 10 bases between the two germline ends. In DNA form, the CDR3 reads TGTGCCAGTAACACCCGGCCCTCCTACAATGAGCAGTTCTTC. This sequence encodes CASNTRPSYNEQFF.

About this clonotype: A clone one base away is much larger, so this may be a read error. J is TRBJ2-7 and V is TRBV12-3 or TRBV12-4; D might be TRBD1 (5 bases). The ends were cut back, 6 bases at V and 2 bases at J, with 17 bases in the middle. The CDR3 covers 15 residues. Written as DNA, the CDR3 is TGTGCCAGCAGATCCCAACAAGACAGAGCCTACGAGCAGTACTTC. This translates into CASRSQQDRAYEQYF.

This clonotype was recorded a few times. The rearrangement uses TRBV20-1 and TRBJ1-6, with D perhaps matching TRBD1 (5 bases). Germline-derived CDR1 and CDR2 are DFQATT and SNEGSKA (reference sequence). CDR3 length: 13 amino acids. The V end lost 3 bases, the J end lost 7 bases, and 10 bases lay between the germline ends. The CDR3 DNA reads TGCAGTGCTAGGACAGTCGGAAATTCACCCCTCCACTTT. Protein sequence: CSARTVGNSPLHF.

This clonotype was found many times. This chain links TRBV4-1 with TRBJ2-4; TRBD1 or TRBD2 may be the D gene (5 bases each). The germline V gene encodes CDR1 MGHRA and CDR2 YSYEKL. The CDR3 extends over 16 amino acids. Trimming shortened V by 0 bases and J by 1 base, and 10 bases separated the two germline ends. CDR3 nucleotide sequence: TGCGCCAGCAGCCAAGAACGGGGCGATGCCAAAAACATTCAGTACTTC. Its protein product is CASSQERGDAKNIQYF.

The CDR3 bases are TGTGCCAGCAGTATGGGGACAGGGGTAGGTAATGAGCAGTTCTTC. Translated: CASSMGTGVGNEQFF. The chain carries TRBV27 and TRBJ2-1; 10 positions match TRBD1. The V gene's germline CDR1 is MNHEY and CDR2 SMNVEV (reference sequence). V gave up 5 bases and J gave up 7 bases; unmatched junction bases: 8. The CDR3 loop spans 15 amino acids.

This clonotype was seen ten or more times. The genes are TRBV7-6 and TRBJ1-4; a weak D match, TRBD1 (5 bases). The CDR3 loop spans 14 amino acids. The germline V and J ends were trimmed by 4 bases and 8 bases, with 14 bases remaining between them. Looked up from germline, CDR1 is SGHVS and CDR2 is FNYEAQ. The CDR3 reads CASSWTGGEEKLFF. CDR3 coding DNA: TGTGCCAGCAGCTGGACGGGGGGAGAGGAAAAACTGTTTTTT.

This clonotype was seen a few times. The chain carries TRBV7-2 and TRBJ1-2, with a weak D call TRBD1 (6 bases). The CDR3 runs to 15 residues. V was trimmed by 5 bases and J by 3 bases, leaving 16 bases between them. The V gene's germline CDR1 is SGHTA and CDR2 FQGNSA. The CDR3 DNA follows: TGTGCCAGCAGCCCACGGCCCGACAGGTACTATGGCTACACCTTC. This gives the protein CASSPRPDRYYGYTF. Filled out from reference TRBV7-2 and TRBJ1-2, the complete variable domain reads GAGVSQSPSNKVTEKGKDVELRCDPISGHTALYWYRQSLGQGLEFLIYFQGNSAPDKSGLPSDRFSAERTGGSVSTLTIQRTQQEDSAVYLCASSPRPDRYYGYTFGSGTRLTVV.

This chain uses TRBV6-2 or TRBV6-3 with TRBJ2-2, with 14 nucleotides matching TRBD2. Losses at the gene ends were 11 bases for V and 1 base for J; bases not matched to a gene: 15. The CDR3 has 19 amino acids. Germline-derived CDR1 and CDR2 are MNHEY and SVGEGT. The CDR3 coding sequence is TGTGCCCCTCATAGTCCGGGACTAGCGGGGGCCCAGAACACCGGGGAGCTGTTTTTT. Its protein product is CAPHSPGLAGAQNTGELFF.

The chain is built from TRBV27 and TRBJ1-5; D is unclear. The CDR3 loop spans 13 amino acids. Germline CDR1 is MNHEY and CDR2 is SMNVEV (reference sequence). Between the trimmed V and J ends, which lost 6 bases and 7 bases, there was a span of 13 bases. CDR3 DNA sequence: TGTGCCAGCAGGATGACGAGGGCACAGCCCCAGCATTTT. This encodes CASRMTRAQPQHF.

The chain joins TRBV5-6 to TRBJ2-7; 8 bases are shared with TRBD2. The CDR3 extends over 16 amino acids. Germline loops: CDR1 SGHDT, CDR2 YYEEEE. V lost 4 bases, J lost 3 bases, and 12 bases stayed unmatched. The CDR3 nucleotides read TGTGCCAGCAGCCTACGGACTAGCAGGAGGAGCTACGAGCAGTACTTC. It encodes CASSLRTSRRSYEQYF.

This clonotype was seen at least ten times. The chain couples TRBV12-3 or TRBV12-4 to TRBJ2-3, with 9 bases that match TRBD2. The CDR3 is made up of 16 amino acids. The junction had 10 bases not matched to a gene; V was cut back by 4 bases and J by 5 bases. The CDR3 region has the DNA TGTGCCAGCAGTTCTGAGCGGGGGGAAGTTAGAGATACGCAGTATTTT. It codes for CASSSERGEVRDTQYF.

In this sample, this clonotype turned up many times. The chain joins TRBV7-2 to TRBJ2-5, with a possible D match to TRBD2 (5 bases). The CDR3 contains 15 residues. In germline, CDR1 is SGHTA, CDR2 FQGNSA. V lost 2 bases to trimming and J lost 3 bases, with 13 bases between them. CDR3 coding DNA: TGTGCCAGCAGCTTAAATGGCAGGAGGAAAGAGACCCAGTACTTC. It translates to CASSLNGRRKETQYF.

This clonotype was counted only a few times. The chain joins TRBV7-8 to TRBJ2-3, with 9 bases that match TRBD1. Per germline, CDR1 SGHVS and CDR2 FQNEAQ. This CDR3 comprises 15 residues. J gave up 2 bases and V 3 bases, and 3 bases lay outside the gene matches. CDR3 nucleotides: TGTGCCAGCAGCTTTACAGGGGGCGTCACAGATACGCAGTATTTT. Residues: CASSFTGGVTDTQYF.

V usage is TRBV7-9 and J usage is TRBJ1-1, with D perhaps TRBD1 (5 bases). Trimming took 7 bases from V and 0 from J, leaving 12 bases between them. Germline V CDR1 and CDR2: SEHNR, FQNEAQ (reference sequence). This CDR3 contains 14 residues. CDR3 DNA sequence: TGTGCCAGCACCCCGGGACGGATGAACACTGAAGCTTTCTTT. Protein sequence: CASTPGRMNTEAFF.

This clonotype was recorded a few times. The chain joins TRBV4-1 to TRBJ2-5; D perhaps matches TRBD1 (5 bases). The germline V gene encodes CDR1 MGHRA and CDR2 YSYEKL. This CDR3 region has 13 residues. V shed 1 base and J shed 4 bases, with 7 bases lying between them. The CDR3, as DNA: TGCGCCAGCAGCCAAGTTCAGGGAGAGACCCAGTACTTC. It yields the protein CASSQVQGETQYF.

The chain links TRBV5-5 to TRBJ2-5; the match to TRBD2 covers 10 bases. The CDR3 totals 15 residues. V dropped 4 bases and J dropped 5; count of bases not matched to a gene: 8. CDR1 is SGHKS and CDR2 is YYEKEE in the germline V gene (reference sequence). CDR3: CASSPVSGGAETQYF. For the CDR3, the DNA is TGTGCCAGCAGCCCGGTGAGCGGGGGGGCGGAGACCCAGTACTTC. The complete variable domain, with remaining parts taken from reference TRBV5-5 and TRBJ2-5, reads DAGVTQSPTHLIKTRGQQVTLRCSPISGHKSVSWYQQVLGQGPQFIFQYYEKEERGRGNFPDRFSARQFPNYSSELNVNALLLGDSALYLCASSPVSGGAETQYFGPGTRLLVL.

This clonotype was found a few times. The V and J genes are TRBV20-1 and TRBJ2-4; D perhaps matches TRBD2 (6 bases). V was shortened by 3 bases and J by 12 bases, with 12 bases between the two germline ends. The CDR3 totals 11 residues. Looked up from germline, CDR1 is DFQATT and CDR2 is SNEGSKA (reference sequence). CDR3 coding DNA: TGCAGTGCTAGTGCGGGGTTTCCTCAGTACTTC. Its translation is CSASAGFPQYF.

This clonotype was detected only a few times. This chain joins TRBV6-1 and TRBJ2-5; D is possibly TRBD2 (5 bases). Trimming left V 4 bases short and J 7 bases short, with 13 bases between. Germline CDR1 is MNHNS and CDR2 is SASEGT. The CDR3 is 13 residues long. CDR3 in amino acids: CASSGVLGGTQYF. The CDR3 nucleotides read TGTGCCAGCAGTGGAGTCCTCGGAGGGACCCAGTACTTC.

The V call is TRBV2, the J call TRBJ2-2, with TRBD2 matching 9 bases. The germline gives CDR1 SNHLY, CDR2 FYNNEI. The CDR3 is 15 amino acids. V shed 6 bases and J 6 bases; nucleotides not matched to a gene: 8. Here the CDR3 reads CASRPSGAGAGELFF. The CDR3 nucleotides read TGTGCCAGCAGGCCTAGCGGGGCGGGCGCCGGGGAGCTGTTTTTT.

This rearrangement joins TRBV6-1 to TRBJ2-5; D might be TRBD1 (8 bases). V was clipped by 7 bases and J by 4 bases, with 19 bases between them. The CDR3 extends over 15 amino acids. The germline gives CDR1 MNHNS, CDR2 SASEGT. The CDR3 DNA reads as TGTGCCAGCACCCGGGAGGACAGGGTCCCAGAGACCCAGTACTTC. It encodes CASTREDRVPETQYF.

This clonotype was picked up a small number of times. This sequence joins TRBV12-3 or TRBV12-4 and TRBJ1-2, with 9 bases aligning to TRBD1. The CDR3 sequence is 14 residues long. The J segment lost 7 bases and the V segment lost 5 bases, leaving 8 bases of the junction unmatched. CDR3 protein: CASSAPTGGAGYTF. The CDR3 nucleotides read TGTGCCAGCAGTGCCCCGACAGGGGGGGCTGGCTACACCTTC.

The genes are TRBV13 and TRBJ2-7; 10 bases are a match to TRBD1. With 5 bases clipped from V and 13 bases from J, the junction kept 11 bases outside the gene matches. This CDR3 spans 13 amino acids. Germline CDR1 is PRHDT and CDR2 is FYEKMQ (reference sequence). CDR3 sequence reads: CASSPGQGGWAYF. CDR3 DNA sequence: TGTGCCAGCAGCCCCGGACAGGGGGGGTGGGCTTACTTC.

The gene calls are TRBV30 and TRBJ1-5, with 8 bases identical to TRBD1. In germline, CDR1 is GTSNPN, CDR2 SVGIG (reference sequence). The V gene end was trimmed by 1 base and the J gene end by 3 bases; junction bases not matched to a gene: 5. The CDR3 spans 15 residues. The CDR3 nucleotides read TGTGCCTGGAGTGACACAGGGGGAACCAATCAGCCCCAGCATTTT. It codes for CAWSDTGGTNQPQHF.

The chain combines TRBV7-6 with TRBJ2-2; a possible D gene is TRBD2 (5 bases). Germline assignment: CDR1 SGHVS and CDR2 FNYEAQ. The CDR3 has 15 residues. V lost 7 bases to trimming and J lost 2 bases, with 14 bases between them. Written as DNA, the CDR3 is TGTGCCAGCACCATACTAGTGGAAAACACCGGGGAGCTGTTTTTT. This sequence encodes CASTILVENTGELFF.